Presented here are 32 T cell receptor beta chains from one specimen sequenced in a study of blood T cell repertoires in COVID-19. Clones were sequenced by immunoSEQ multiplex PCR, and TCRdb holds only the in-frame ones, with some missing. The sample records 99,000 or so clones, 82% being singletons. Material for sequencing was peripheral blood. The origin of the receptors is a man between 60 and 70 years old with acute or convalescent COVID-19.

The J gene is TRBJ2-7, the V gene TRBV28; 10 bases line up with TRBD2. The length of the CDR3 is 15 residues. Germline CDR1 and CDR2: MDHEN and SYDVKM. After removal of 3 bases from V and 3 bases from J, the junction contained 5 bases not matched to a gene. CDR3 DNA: TGTGCCAGCAGTTTTCTAGCGGGGGCGGTCTACGAGCAGTACTTC. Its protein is CASSFLAGAVYEQYF.

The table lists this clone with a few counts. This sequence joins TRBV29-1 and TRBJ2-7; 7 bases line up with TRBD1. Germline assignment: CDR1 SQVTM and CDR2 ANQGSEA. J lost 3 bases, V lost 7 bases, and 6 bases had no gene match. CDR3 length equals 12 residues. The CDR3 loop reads CSAGQDFYEQYF. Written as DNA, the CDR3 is TGCAGCGCAGGACAGGATTTCTACGAGCAGTACTTC.

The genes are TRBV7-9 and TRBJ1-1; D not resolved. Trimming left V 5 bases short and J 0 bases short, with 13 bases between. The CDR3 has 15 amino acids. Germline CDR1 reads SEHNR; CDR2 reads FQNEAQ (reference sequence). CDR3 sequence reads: CASSLETSMNTEAFF. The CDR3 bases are TGTGCCAGCAGCCTAGAGACAAGCATGAACACTGAAGCTTTCTTT.

The CDR3 region has the DNA TGTGCCAGCAGTTTCTCTCGTGACAGTAACTATGGCTACACCTTC. Residues: CASSFSRDSNYGYTF. The rearrangement uses TRBV28 and TRBJ1-2; tentatively, D is TRBD1 (5 bases). Trimming took off 3 bases at V and 1 base at J, with 12 bases between the two ends. The CDR3 is 15 residues long. Per germline, CDR1 MDHEN and CDR2 SYDVKM.

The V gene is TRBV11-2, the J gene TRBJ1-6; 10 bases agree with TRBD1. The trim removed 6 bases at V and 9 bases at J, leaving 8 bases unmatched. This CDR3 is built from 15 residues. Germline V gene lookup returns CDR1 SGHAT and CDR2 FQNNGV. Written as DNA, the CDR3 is TGTGCCAGCAGGAAGCCGGGACAGGGGTTTTCACCCCTCCACTTT. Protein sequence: CASRKPGQGFSPLHF.

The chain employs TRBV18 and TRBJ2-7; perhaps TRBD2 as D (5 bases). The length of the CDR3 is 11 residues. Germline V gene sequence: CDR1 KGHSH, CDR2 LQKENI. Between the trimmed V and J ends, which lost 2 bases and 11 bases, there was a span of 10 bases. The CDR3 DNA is TGTGCCAGCTCACCAGGGGAGAGGGAGTACTTC. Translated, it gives CASSPGEREYF.

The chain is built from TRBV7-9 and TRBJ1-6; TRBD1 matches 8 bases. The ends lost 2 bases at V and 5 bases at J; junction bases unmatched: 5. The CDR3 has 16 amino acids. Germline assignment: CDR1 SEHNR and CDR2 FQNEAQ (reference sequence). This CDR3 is CASSLRNRGDNSPLHF. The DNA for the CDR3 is TGTGCCAGCAGCTTAAGGAACAGGGGGGATAATTCACCCCTCCACTTT.

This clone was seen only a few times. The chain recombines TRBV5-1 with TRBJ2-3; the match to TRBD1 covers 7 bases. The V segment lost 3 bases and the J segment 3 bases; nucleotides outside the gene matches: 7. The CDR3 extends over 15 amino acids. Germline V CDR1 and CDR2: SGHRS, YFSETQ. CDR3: CASSYDRASTDTQYF. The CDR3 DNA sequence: TGCGCCAGCAGCTACGACAGGGCATCGACAGATACGCAGTATTTT.

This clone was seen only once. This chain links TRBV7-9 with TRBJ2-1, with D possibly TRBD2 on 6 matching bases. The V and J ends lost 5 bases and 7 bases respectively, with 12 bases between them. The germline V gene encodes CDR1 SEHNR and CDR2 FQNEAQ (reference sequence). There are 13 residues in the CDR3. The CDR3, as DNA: TGTGCCAGCAGCGGGAGGTCAATAAATGAGCAGTTCTTC. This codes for CASSGRSINEQFF.

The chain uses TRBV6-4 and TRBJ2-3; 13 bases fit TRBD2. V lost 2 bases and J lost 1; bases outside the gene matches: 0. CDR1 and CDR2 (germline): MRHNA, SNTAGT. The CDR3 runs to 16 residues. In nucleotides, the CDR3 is TGTGCCAGCAGTGACACTAGCGGGGGGGGCACAGATACGCAGTATTTT. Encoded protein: CASSDTSGGGTDTQYF.

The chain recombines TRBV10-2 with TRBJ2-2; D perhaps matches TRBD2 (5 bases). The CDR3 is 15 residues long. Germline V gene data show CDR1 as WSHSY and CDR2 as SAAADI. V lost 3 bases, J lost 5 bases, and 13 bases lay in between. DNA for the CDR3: TGCGCCAGCAGTGATGGTCGGGGTGGTACCGGGGAGCTGTTTTTT. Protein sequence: CASSDGRGGTGELFF.

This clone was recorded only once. CDR3 amino acids: CASSPGTMNTEAFF. The CDR3 region has the DNA TGTGCCTCCTCCCCCGGGACTATGAACACTGAAGCTTTCTTT. V is TRBV2 and J is TRBJ1-1, with D tentatively TRBD1 (5 bases). The CDR3 extends over 14 amino acids. The V and J ends lost 11 bases and 0 bases respectively, with 16 bases between them. The germline gives CDR1 SNHLY, CDR2 FYNNEI.

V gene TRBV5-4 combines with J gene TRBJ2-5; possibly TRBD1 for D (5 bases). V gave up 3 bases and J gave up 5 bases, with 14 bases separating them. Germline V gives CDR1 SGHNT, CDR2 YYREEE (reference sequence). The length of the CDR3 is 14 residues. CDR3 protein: CASSYRGPGETQYF. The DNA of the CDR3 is TGTGCCAGCAGCTATAGGGGTCCGGGTGAGACCCAGTACTTC.

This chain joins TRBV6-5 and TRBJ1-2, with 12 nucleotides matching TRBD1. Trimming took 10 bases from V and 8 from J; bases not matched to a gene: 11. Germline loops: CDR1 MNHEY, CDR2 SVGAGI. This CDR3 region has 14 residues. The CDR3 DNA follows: TGTGCCACTAAGGGACAGGGGGCCAGCGGAGGCTACACCTTC. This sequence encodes CATKGQGASGGYTF.

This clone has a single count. DNA of the CDR3: TGCGCCACCGCACCCGGACAGGGTTTTTCCGGATCGAATCAGCCCCAGCATTTT. Amino acid sequence: CATAPGQGFSGSNQPQHF. The chain couples TRBV10-2 to TRBJ1-5, with TRBD1 identical over 8 bases. The germline V gene encodes CDR1 WSHSY and CDR2 SAAADI. After removal of 10 bases from V and 4 bases from J, the junction contained 21 bases not matched to a gene. The CDR3 has 18 residues.

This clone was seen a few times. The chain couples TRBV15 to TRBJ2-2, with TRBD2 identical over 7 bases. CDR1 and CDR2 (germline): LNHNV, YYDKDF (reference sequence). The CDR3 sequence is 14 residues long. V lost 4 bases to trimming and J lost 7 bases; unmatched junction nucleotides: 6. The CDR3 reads CATSTSGWGGELFF. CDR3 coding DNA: TGTGCCACCAGCACTAGCGGCTGGGGCGGGGAGCTGTTTTTT.

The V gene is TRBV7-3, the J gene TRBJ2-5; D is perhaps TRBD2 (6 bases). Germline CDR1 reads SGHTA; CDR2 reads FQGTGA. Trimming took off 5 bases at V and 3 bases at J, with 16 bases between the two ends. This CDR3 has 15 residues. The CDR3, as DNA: TGTGCCAGCAGCCGAGGAGGAGGGCCCGAAGAGACCCAGTACTTC. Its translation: CASSRGGGPEETQYF.

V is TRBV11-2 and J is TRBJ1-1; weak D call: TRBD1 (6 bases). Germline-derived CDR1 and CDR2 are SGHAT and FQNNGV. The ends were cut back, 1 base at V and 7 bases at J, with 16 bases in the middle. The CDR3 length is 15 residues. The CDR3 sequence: CASSLGTGQTDEAFF. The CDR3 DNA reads TGTGCCAGCAGCTTAGGTACAGGACAGACAGATGAAGCTTTCTTT.

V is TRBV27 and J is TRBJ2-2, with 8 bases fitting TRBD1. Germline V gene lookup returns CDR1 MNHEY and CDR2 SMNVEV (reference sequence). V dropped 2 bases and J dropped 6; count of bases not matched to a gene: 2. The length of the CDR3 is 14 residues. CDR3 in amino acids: CASSLTGGPGELFF. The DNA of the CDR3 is TGTGCCAGCAGTTTAACAGGGGGGCCCGGGGAGCTGTTTTTT.

The CDR3 DNA sequence: TGTGCCAGCTCACCAGAACAATATGGCTACACCTTC. Translation: CASSPEQYGYTF. V usage is TRBV18 and J usage is TRBJ1-2, with unresolved D. Germline V gene lookup returns CDR1 KGHSH and CDR2 LQKENI. V dropped 2 bases and J dropped 5 bases, with 6 bases sitting between them. The CDR3 extends over 12 amino acids.

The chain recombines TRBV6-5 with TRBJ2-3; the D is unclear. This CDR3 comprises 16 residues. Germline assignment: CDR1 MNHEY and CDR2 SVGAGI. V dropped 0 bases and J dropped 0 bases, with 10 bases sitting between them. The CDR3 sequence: CASSYSSISSTDTQYF. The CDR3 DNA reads TGTGCCAGCAGTTACTCGAGTATTAGCAGCACAGATACGCAGTATTTT.

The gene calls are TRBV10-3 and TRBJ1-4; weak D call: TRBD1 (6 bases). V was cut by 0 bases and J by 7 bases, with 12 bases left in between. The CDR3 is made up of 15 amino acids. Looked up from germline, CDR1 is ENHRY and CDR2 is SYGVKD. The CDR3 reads CAISESSGAGEKLFF. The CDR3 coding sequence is TGTGCCATCAGTGAGTCGTCAGGGGCGGGTGAAAAACTGTTTTTT.

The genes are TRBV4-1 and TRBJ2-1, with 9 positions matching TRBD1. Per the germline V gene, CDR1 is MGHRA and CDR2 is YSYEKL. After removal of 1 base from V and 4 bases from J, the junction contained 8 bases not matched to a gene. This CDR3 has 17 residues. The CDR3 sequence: CASSQGSGTGRYNEQFF. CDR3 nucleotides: TGCGCCAGCAGCCAAGGATCCGGGACAGGGAGATACAATGAGCAGTTCTTC.

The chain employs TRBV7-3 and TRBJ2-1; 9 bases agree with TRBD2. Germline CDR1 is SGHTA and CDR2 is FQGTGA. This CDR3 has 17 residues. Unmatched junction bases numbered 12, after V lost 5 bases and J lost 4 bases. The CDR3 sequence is CASSPPLAAGGYNEQFF. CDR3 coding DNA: TGTGCCAGCAGCCCCCCCTTAGCAGCGGGAGGATACAATGAGCAGTTCTTC.

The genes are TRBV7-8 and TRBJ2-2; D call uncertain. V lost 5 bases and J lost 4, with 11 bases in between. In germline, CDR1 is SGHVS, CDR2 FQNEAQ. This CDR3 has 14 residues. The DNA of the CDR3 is TGTGCCAGCAGCCCCCTAGGAATCACCGGGGAGCTGTTTTTT. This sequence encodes CASSPLGITGELFF.

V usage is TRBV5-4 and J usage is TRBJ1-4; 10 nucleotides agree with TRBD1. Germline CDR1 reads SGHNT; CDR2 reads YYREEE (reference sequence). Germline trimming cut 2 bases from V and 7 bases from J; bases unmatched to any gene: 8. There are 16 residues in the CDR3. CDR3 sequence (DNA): TGTGCCAGCAGCTTCGGGGGACAGGGGCTATTTGAAAAACTGTTTTTT. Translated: CASSFGGQGLFEKLFF.

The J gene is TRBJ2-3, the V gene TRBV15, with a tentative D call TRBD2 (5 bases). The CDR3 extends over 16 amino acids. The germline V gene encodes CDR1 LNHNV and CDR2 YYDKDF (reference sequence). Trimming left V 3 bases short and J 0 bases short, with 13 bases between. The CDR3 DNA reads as TGTGCCACCAGCAGCGGACTGCAACCTAGCACAGATACGCAGTATTTT. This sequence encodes CATSSGLQPSTDTQYF. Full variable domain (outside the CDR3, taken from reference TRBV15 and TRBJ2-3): DAMVIQNPRYQVTQFGKPVTLSCSQTLNHNVMYWYQQKSSQAPKLLFHYYDKDFNNEADTPDNFQSRRPNTSFCFLDIRSPGLGDTAMYLCATSSGLQPSTDTQYFGPGTRLTVL.

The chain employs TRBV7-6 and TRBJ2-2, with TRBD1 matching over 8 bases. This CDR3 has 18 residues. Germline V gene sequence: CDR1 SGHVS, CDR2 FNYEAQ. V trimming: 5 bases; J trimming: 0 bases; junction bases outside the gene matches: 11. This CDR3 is CASSPLRRGLANTGELFF. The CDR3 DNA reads TGTGCCAGCAGCCCCCTCCGCAGGGGGCTAGCGAACACCGGGGAGCTGTTTTTT. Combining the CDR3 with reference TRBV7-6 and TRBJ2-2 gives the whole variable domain GAGVSQSPRYKVTKRGQDVALRCDPISGHVSLYWYRQALGQGPEFLTYFNYEAQQDKSGLPNDRFSAERPEGSISTLTIQRTEQRDSAMYRCASSPLRRGLANTGELFFGEGSRLTVL.

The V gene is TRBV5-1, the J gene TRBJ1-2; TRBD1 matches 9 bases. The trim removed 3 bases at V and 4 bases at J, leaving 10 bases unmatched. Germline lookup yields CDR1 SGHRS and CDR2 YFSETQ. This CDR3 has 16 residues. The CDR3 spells CASSSGQGRLGYGYTF. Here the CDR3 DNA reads TGCGCCAGCAGCTCAGGACAGGGGAGGCTGGGCTATGGCTACACCTTC.

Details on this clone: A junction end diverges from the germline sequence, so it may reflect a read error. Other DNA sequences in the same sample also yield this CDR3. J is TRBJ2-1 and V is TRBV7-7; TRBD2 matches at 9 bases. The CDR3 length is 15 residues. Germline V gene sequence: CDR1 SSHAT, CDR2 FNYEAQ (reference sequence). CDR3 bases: TGTGCTAGCAGCTCGGGACTAGCCGGCGGGAATGAGCAGTTCTTC. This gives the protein CASSSGLAGGNEQFF. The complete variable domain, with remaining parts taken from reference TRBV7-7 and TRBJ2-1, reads GAGVSQSPRYKVTKRGQDVTLRCDPISSHATLYWYQQALGQGPEFLTYFNYEAQPDKSGLPSDRFSAERPEGSISTLTIQRTEQRDSAMYRCASSSGLAGGNEQFFGPGTRLTVL.

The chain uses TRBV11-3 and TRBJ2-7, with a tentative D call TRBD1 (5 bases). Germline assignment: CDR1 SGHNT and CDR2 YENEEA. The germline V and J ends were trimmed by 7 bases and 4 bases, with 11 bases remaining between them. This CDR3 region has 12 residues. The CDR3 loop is CASKQEKYEQYF. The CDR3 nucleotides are TGTGCCAGCAAACAGGAGAAATACGAGCAGTACTTC.

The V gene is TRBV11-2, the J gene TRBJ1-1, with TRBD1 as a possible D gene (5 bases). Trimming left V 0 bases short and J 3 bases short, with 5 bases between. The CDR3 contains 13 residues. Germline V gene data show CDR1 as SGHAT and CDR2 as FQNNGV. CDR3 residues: CASSLDRDTEAFF. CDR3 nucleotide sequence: TGTGCCAGCAGCTTAGACAGGGACACTGAAGCTTTCTTT.